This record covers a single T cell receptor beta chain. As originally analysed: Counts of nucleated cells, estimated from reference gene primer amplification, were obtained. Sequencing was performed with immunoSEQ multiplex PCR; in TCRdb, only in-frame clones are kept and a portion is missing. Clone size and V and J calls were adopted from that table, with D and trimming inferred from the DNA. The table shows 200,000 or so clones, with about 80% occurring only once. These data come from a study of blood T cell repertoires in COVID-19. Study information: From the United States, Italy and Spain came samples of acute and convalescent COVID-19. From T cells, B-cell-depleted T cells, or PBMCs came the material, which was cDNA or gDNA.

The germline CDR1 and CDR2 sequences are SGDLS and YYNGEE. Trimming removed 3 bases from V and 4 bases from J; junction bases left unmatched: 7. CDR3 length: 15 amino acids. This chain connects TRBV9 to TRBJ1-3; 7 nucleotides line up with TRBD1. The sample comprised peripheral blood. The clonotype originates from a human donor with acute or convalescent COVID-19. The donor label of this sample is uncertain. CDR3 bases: TGTGCCAGCAGCGCCCGACAGGGTGCCGGAAACACCATATATTTT. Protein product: CASSARQGAGNTIYF.